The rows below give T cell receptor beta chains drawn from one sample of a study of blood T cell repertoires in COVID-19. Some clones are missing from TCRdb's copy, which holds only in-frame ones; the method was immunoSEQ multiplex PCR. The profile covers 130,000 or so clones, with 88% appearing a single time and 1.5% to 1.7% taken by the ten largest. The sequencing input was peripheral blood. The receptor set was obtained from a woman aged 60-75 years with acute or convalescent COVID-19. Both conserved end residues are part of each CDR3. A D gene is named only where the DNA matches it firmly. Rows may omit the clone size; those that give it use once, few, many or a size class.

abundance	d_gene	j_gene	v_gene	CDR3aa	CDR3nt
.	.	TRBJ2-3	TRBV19	CASSGGLEGSPSTDTQYF	TGTGCCAGTAGTGGGGGGTTGGAGGGCTCCCCGAGCACAGATACGCAGTATTTT
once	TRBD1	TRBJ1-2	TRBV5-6	CASSLRTGGRGYTF	TGTGCCAGCAGCTTGCGGACAGGGGGACGTGGCTACACCTTC
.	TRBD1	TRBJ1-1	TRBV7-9	CASSSQNRGDTEAFF	TGTGCCAGCAGCTCCCAAAACAGGGGGGACACTGAAGCTTTCTTT
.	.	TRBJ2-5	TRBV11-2	CASSPNQETQYF	TGTGCCAGCAGCCCGAACCAGGAGACCCAGTACTTC
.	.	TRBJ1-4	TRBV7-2	CASSPDRSNEKLFF	TGTGCCAGCAGCCCAGACCGGAGTAATGAAAAACTGTTTTTT
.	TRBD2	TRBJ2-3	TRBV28	CASSSIGRGGTDTQYF	TGTGCCAGCAGTTCGATCGGCCGGGGGGGCACAGATACGCAGTATTTT
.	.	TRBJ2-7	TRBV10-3	CAISEGQERYEQYF	TGTGCCATCAGTGAAGGTCAGGAGCGGTACGAGCAGTACTTC
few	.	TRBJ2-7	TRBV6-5	CASSPLVGSSYEQYF	TGTGCCAGCAGCCCCTTAGTGGGGAGCTCCTACGAGCAGTACTTC
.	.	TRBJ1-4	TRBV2	CASNLNGGSNEKLFF	TGTGCCAGCAACCTGAACGGGGGGTCTAATGAAAAACTGTTTTTT
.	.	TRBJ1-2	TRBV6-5	CASSPHLGRDYGYTF	TGTGCCAGCAGTCCCCATTTAGGCAGGGACTATGGCTACACCTTC
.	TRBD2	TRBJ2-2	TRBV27	CASSLSGGRSDTGELFF	TGTGCCAGCAGTTTGAGCGGGGGGCGGTCCGACACCGGGGAGCTGTTTTTT
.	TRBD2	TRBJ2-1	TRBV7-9	CASSSLAGGYNEQFF	TGTGCCAGCAGCTCCCTAGCGGGGGGTTACAATGAGCAGTTCTTC
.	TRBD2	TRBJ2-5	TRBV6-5	CATRLAGGPQETQYF	TGTGCCACTAGATTAGCGGGGGGTCCTCAAGAGACCCAGTACTTC
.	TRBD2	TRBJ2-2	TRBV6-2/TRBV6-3	CASSRGAIAGPGELFF	TGTGCCAGCAGTCGCGGAGCCATAGCGGGGCCCGGGGAGCTGTTTTTT
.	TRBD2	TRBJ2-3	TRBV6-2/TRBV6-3	CASSRVAGDINTQYF	TGTGCCAGCAGTCGAGTAGCGGGGGATATAAATACGCAGTATTTT
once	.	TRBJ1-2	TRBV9	CASSIGNRDGYTF	TGTGCCAGCAGCATAGGGAATCGGGATGGCTACACCTTC
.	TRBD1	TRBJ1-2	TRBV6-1	CASSDTGVGGYTF	TGTGCCAGCAGTGACACAGGGGTGGGTGGCTACACCTTC
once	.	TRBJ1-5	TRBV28	CASITTPNQPQHF	TGTGCCAGCATCACTACCCCCAATCAGCCCCAGCATTTT
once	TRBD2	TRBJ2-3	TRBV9	CASSPTSGGAFSTDTQYF	TGTGCCAGCAGCCCGACTAGCGGGGGGGCCTTCAGCACAGATACGCAGTATTTT
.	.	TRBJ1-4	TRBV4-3	CASSQQQGNEKLFF	TGCGCCAGCAGCCAACAACAGGGTAATGAAAAACTGTTTTTT
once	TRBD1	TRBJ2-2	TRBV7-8	CASSPQGIAGELFF	TGTGCCAGCAGCCCACAGGGGATCGCCGGGGAGCTGTTTTTT
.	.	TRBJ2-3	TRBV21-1	CATPQGLGTGRTDTQYF	TGTGCCACCCCCCAGGGTCTCGGAACAGGGCGCACAGATACGCAGTATTTT
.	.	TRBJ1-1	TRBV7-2	CASSRGTNTEAFF	TGTGCCAGCAGTCGGGGAACGAACACTGAAGCTTTCTTT
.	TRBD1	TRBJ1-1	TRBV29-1	CSGTGMGTEAFF	TGCAGCGGGACAGGGATGGGCACTGAAGCTTTCTTT
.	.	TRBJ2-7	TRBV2	CASSARSYEQYF	TGTGCCAGCAGTGCGCGATCCTACGAGCAGTACTTC
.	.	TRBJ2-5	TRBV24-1	CATSEGAGETQYF	TGTGCCACCAGTGAGGGGGCAGGAGAGACCCAGTACTTC
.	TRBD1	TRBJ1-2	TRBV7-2	CASSLVVGQLQRVYGYTF	TGTGCCAGCAGCTTAGTTGTGGGACAGCTCCAAAGGGTCTATGGCTACACCTTC
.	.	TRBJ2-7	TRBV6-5	CASSYTPLARVEQYF	TGTGCCAGCAGTTATACACCCCTAGCTCGGGTCGAGCAGTACTTC
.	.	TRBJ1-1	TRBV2	CASSKTGGGTEAFF	TGTGCCAGCAGTAAGACAGGAGGAGGCACTGAAGCTTTCTTT
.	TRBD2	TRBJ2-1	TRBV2	CASSDGLAGYNEQFF	TGTGCCAGCAGTGATGGACTAGCGGGTTACAATGAGCAGTTCTTC
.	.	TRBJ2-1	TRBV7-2	CASSLAVSYNEQFF	TGTGCCAGCAGCTTAGCCGTTTCTTACAATGAGCAGTTCTTC
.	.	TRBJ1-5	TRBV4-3	CASSQDRQTSNQPQHF	TGCGCCAGCAGCCAAGATCGACAGACCAGCAATCAGCCCCAGCATTTT
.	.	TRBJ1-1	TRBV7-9	CASSPPGLTGSGTEAFF	TGTGCCAGCAGCCCACCCGGCCTGACAGGTTCGGGCACTGAAGCTTTCTTT
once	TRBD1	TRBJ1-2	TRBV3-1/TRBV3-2	CASSPGGIVGYTF	TGTGCCAGCAGCCCAGGGGGGATAGTTGGCTACACCTTC
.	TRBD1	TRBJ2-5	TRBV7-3	CASSQGAGRETQYF	TGTGCCAGCAGCCAGGGGGCGGGGAGGGAGACCCAGTACTTC
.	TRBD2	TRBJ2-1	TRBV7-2	CASSPLAGSYNEQFF	TGTGCCAGCAGCCCGCTAGCGGGCTCCTACAATGAGCAGTTCTTC
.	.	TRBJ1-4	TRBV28	CASSFAATNEKLFF	TGTGCCAGCAGTTTCGCAGCAACTAATGAAAAACTGTTTTTT
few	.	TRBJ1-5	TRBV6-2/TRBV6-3	CASSYISRSQHF	TGTGCCAGCAGTTATATCAGCAGGTCCCAGCATTTT
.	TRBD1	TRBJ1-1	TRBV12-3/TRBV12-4	CASSSGGGTKAFF	TGTGCCAGCAGTTCAGGGGGCGGTACCAAAGCTTTCTTT
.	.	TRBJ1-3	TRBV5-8	CASSVDSNSGNTIYF	TGTGCCAGCAGCGTAGACAGTAACTCTGGAAACACCATATATTTT
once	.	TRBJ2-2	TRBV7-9	CASSPLLARDTGELFF	TGTGCCAGCAGCCCTCTCCTGGCGAGGGATACCGGGGAGCTGTTTTTT
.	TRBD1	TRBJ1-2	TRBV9	CASSVATGQGKLYGYTF	TGTGCCAGCAGCGTAGCTACTGGACAGGGGAAACTCTATGGCTACACCTTC
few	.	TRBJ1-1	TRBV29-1	CSVKTGGSTEAFF	TGCAGCGTTAAAACCGGGGGGAGCACTGAAGCTTTCTTT
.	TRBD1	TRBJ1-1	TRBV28	CASSRPPDRADTEAFF	TGTGCCAGCAGTCGTCCCCCCGACAGGGCTGACACTGAAGCTTTCTTT
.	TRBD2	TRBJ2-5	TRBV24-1	CATSAPLLAGGETQYF	TGTGCCACCAGTGCCCCCCTACTAGCGGGGGGAGAGACCCAGTACTTC
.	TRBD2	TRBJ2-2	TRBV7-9	CASSLAAGPGELFF	TGTGCCAGCAGCTTAGCAGCGGGGCCCGGAGAGCTGTTTTTT
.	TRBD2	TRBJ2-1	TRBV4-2	CASSQDEMSGGLSSYNEQFF	TGTGCCAGCAGCCAAGATGAAATGAGCGGGGGGTTAAGTTCCTACAATGAGCAGTTCTTC
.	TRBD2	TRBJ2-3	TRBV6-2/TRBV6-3	CASSYRRVAGDLTDTQYF	TGTGCCAGCAGTTACCGTCGGGTAGCGGGCGACCTCACAGATACGCAGTATTTT
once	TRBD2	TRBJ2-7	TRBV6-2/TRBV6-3	CASSYTGLAGYPYEQYF	TGTGCCAGCAGTTACACGGGACTAGCGGGGTACCCCTACGAGCAGTACTTC
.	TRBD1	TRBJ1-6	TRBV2	CASTTGQGRSPLHF	TGTGCCAGCACGACGGGACAGGGGCGTTCACCCCTCCACTTT
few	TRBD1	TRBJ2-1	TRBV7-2	CASSLTGTGTNEQFF	TGTGCCAGCAGCCTAACCGGGACAGGGACCAATGAGCAGTTCTTC
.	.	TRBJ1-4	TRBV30	CAWSPGSLNEKLFF	TGTGCCTGGAGCCCCGGGTCCCTTAATGAAAAACTGTTTTTT
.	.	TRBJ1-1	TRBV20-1	CRQGQNTEAFF	TGCAGGCAGGGGCAGAACACTGAAGCTTTCTTT
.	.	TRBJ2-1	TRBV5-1	CASSPLPGYNEQFF	TGCGCCAGCAGCCCCCTTCCCGGGTACAATGAGCAGTTCTTC